This T cell receptor beta chain was sequenced for a study of T cells after yellow fever vaccination. Study-level results: Once the booster was given, most primary-vaccination clones reappeared, at approximately 97% for CD4 and around 90% for CD8.

V was cut by 5 bases and J by 0 bases, with 6 bases left in between. The V gene's germline CDR1 is LNHDA and CDR2 SQIVND (reference sequence). CDR3 length: 13 amino acids. This clonotype was observed a few times. Its antigen is currently unknown. TCRdb reprocessed the 5' RACE reads with MiXCR, giving one entry per CDR3 protein. Of around 590,000 distinct CDR3 sequences listed, roughly 12% were seen once; the top ten hold around 14%. The material was PBMCs, obtained on the day of the yellow fever booster vaccination. This rearrangement joins TRBV19 to TRBJ2-3, with D unclear. This TCR came from a young man who received the YFV17D yellow fever vaccine. As DNA, the CDR3 is TGTGCCAGTAGTTGGCTTAGCACAGATACGCAGTATTTT. Its protein is CASSWLSTDTQYF.